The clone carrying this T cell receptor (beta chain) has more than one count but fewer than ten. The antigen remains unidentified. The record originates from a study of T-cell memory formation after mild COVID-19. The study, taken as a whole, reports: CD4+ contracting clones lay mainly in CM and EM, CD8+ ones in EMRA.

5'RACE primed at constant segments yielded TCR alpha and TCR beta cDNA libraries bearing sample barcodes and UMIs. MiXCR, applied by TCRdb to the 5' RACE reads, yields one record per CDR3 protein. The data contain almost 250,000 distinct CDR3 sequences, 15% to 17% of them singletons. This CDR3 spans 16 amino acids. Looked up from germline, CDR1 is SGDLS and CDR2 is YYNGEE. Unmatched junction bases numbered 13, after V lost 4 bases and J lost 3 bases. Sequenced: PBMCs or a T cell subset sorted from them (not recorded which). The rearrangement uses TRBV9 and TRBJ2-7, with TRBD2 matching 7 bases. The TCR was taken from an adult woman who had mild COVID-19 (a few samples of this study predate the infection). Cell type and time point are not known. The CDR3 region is CASSPPQASGIYEQYF. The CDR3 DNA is TGTGCCAGCAGCCCACCCCAGGCTAGCGGAATCTACGAGCAGTACTTC.